In this sample, the clone carrying this T cell receptor (beta chain) turned up a few times. Its antigen is currently unknown. This entry comes from a study of T cell responses to AZD1222 COVID-19 vaccine. This CDR3 contains 14 residues. CDR1 is SGHRS, CDR2 YFSETQ, per germline. V shed 1 base and J shed 3 bases, with 10 bases lying between them. Findings and caveats of the study: Donors skewed white British and female; clonal diversity was possibly underestimated. Baseline serostatus was positive in only six AZD1222 recipients. After the peak T cell response, and only then, were repertoires sampled.

Profiling relied on immunoSEQ multiplex PCR, and the TCRdb table lists in-frame clones only, not all of them. The sample yields 80,000 or so clones, 87% seen once. Sequencing was performed on peripheral blood, taken on day 0 of AZD1222 vaccination. V usage is TRBV5-1 and J usage is TRBJ1-1; no clear D. The sequence came from an adult in good health. CDR3 DNA: TGCGCCAGCAGCTTGAGCGGCGGGGACACTGAAGCTTTCTTT. It translates to CASSLSGGDTEAFF. Full variable domain (rest looked up from reference TRBV5-1 and TRBJ1-1): KAGVTQTPRYLIKTRGQQVTLSCSPISGHRSVSWYQQTPGQGLQFLFEYFSETQRNKGNFPGRFSGRQFSNSRSEMNVSTLELGDSALYLCASSLSGGDTEAFFGQGTRLTVV.